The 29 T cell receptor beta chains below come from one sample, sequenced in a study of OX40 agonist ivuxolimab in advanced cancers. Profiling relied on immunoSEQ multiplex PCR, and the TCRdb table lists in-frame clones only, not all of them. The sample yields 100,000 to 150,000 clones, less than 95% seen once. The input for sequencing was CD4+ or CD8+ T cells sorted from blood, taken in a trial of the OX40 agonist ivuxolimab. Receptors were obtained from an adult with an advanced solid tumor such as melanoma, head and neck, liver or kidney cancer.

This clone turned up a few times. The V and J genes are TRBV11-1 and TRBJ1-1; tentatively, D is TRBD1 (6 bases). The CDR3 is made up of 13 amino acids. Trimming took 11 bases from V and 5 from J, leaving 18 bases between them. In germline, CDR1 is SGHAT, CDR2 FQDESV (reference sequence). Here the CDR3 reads CAESWGLGTEAFF. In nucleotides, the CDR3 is TGTGCCGAGAGTTGGGGGCTGGGAACTGAAGCTTTCTTT.

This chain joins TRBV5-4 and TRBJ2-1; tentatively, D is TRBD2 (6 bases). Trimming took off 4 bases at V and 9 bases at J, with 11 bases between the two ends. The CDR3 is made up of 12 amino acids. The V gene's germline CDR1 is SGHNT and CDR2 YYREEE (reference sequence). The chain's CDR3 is CASSGAGSEQFF. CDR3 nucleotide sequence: TGTGCCAGCAGCGGGGCGGGGAGTGAGCAGTTCTTC.

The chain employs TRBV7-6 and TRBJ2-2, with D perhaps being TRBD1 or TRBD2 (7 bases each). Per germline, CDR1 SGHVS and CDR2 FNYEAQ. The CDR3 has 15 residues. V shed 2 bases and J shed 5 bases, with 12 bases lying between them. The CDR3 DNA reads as TGTGCCAGCAGCTTAAGGGAGGGGGCGACCGGGGAGCTGTTTTTT. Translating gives CASSLREGATGELFF. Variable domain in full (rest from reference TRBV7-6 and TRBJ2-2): GAGVSQSPRYKVTKRGQDVALRCDPISGHVSLYWYRQALGQGPEFLTYFNYEAQQDKSGLPNDRFSAERPEGSISTLTIQRTEQRDSAMYRCASSLREGATGELFFGEGSRLTVL.

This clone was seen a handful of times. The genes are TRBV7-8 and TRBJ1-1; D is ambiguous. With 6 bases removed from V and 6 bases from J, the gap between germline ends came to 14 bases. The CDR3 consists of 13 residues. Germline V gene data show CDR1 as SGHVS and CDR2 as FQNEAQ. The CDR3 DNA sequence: TGTGCCAGCAGGCTGGCATCAGTCTCTGAAGCTTTCTTT. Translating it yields CASRLASVSEAFF.

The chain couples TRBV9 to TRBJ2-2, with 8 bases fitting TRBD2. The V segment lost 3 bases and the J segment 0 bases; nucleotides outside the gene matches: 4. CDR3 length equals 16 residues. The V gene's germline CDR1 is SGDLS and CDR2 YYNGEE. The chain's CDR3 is CASSAGGGSNTGELFF. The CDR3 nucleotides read TGTGCCAGCAGCGCGGGAGGGGGTTCGAACACCGGGGAGCTGTTTTTT.

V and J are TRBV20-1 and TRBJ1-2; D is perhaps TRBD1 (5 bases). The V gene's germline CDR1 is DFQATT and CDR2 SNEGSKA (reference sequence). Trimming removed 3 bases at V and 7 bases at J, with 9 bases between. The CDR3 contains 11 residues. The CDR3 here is CSASRDGGYTF. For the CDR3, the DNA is TGCAGTGCTAGTAGGGACGGTGGCTACACCTTC.

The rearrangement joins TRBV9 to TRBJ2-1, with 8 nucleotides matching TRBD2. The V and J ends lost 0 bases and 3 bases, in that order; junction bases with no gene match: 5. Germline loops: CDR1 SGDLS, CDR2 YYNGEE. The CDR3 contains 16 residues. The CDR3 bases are TGTGCCAGCAGCGTAGCCCCCGGGAGGGGCTACAATGAGCAGTTCTTC. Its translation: CASSVAPGRGYNEQFF.

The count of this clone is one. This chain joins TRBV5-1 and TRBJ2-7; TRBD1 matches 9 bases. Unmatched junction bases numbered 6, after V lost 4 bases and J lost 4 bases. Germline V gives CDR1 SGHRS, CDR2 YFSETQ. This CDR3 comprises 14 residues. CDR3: CASSTRTGDYEQYF. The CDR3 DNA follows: TGCGCCAGCAGCACCCGGACAGGGGATTACGAGCAGTACTTC.

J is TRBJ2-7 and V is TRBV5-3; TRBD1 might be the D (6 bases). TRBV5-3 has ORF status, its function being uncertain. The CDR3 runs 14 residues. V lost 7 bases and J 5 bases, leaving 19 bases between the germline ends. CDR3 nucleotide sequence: TGTGCCAGAGGTTGCATTAACAGGGACGACGAGCAGTACTTC. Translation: CARGCINRDDEQYF.

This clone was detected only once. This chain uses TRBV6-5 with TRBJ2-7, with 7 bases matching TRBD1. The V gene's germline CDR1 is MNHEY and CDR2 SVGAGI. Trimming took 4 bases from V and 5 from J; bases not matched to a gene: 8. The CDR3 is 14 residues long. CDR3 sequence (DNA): TGTGCCAGCAGTTCGCCGACAGGGTTCAACGAGCAGTACTTC. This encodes CASSSPTGFNEQYF.

The DNA of the CDR3 is TGTGCCAGCAGTTACTTTAGCGGGACCGAGCAGTACTTC. Its translation: CASSYFSGTEQYF. This chain links TRBV6-5 with TRBJ2-7, with 8 bases fitting TRBD2. CDR1 is MNHEY, CDR2 SVGAGI, per germline. The CDR3 is 13 residues long. Trimming took 1 base from V and 6 from J; bases not matched to a gene: 2.

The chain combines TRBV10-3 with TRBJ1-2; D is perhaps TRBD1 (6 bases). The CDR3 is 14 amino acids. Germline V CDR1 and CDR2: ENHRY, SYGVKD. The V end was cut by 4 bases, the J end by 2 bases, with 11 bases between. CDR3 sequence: CAISATGTNYGYTF. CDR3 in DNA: TGTGCCATCAGTGCCACCGGGACAAACTATGGCTACACCTTC.

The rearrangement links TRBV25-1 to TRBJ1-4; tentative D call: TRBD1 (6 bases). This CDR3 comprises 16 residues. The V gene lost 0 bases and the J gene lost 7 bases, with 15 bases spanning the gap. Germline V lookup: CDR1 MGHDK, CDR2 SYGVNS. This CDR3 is CASSEYPSFRGEKLFF. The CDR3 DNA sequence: TGTGCCAGCAGTGAATATCCGAGTTTCAGGGGTGAAAAACTGTTTTTT. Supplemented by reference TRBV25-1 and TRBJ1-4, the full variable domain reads EADIYQTPRYLVIGTGKKITLECSQTMGHDKMYWYQQDPGMELHLIHYSYGVNSTEKGDLSSESTVSRIRTEHFPLTLESARPSHTSQYLCASSEYPSFRGEKLFFGSGTQLSVL.

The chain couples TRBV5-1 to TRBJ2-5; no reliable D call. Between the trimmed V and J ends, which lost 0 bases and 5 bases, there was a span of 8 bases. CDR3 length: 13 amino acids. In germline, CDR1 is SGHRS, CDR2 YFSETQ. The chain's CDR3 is CASSLVGTETQYF. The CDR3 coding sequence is TGCGCCAGCAGCTTGGTGGGCACGGAGACCCAGTACTTC. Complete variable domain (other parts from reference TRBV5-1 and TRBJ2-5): KAGVTQTPRYLIKTRGQQVTLSCSPISGHRSVSWYQQTPGQGLQFLFEYFSETQRNKGNFPGRFSGRQFSNSRSEMNVSTLELGDSALYLCASSLVGTETQYFGPGTRLLVL.

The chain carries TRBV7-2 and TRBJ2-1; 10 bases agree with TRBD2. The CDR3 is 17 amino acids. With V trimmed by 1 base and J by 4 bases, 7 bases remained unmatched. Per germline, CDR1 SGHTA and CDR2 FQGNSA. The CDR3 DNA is TGTGCCAGCAGCTTAGATGGCACTAGCGGGATTTACAATGAGCAGTTCTTC. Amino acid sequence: CASSLDGTSGIYNEQFF.

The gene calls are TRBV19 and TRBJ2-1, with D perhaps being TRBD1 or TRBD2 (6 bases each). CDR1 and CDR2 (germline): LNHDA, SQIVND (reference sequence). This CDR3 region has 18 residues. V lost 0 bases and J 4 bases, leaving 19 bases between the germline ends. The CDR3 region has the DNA TGTGCCAGTAGTATAGAGGCGGGACAACCTGGGACTTACAATGAGCAGTTCTTC. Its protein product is CASSIEAGQPGTYNEQFF.

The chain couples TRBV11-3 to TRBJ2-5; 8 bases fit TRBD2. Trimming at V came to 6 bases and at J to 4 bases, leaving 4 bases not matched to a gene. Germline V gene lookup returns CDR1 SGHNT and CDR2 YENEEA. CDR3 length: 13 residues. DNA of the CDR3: TGTGCCAGCAGGGTAGCGGGAAGAGAGACCCAGTACTTC. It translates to CASRVAGRETQYF.

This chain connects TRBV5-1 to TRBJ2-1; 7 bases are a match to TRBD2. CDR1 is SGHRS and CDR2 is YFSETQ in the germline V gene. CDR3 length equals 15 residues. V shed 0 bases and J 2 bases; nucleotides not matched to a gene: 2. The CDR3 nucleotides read TGCGCCAGCAGCTTGGCGAGCGGGACCTACAATGAGCAGTTCTTC. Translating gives CASSLASGTYNEQFF.

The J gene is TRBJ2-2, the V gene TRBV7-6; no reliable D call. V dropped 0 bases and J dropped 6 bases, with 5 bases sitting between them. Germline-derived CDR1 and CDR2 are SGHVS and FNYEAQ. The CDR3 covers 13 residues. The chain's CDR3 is CASSLAAAGELFF. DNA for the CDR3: TGTGCCAGCAGCTTAGCGGCGGCCGGGGAGCTGTTTTTT.

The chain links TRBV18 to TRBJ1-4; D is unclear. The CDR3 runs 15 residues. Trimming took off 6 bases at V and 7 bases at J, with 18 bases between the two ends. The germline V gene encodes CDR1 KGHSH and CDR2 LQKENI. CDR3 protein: CASSHIAGEREKLFF. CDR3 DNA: TGTGCCAGCTCTCATATCGCCGGCGAGCGTGAAAAACTGTTTTTT.

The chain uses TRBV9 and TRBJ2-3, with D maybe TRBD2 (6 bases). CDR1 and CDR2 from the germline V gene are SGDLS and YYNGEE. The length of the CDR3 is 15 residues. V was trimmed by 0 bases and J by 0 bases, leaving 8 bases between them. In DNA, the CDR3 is TGTGCCAGCAGCGTAGGCGGGATTAGCACAGATACGCAGTATTTT. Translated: CASSVGGISTDTQYF.

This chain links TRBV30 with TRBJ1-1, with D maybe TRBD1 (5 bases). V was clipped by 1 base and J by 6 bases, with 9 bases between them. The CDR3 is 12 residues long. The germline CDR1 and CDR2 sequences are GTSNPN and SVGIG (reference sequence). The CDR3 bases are TGTGCCTGGAGTGAAGACAGCGCTGAAGCTTTCTTT. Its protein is CAWSEDSAEAFF.

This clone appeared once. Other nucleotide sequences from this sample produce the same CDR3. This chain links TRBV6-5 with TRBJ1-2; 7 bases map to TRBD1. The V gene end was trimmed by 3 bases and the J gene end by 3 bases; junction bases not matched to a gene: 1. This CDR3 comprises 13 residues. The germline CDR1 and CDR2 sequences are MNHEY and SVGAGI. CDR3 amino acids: CASSYDRDYGYTF. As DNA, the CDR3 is TGTGCCAGCAGTTATGACAGGGACTATGGCTACACCTTC.

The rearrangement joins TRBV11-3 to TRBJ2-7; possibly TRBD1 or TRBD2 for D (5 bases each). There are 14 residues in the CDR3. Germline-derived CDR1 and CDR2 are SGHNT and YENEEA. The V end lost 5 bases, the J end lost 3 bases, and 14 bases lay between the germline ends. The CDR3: CASSHEGPSYEQYF. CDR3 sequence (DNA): TGTGCCAGCAGCCACGAGGGACCGAGCTACGAGCAGTACTTC.

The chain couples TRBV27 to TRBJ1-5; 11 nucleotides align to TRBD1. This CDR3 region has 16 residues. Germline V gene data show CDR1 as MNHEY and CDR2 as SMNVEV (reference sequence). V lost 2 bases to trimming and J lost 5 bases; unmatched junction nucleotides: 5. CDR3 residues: CASSLRDRGAYQPQHF. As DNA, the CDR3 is TGTGCCAGCAGTTTAAGGGACAGGGGGGCTTATCAGCCCCAGCATTTT.

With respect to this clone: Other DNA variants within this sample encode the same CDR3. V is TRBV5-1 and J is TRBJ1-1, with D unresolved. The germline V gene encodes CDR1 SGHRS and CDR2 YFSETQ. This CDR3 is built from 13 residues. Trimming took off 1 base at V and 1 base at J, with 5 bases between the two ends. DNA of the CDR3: TGCGCCAGCAGCTTGCGGGAGAACACTGAAGCTTTCTTT. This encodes CASSLRENTEAFF.

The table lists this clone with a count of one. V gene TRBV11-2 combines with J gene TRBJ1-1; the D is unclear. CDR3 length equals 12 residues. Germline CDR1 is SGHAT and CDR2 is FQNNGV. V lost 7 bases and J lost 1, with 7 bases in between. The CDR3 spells CASTPANTEAFF. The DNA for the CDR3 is TGTGCCAGCACCCCAGCGAACACTGAAGCTTTCTTT.

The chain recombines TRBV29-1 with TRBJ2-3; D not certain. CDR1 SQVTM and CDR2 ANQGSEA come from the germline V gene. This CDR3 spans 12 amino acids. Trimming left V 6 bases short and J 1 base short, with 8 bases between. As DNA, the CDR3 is TGCAGCGTAACGGTGGGCACAGATACGCAGTATTTT. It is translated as CSVTVGTDTQYF.

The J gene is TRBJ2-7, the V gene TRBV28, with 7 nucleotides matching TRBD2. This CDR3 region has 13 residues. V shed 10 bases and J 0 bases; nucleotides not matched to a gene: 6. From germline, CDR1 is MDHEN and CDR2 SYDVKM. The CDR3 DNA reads TGTGCCACCACCGGGGGGAGCTCCTACGAGCAGTACTTC. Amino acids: CATTGGSSYEQYF. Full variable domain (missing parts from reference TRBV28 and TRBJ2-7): DVKVTQSSRYLVKRTGEKVFLECVQDMDHENMFWYRQDPGLGLRLIYFSYDVKMKEKGDIPEGYSVSREKKERFSLILESASTNQTSMYLCATTGGSSYEQYFGPGTRLTVT.